Given below is one T cell receptor (beta chain) in context. The sample is drawn from a study of blood T cell repertoires in COVID-19. CDR1 is LNHDA and CDR2 is SQIVND in the germline V gene (reference sequence). The length of the CDR3 is 16 residues. The junction had 8 bases not matched to a gene; V was cut back by 6 bases and J by 1 base. Original processing methods: Quantification of nucleated cells was approximated via reference gene primer amplification. Only in-frame clones appear in the TCRdb table, and some are missing; sequencing was by immunoSEQ multiplex PCR. The V and J calls and clone size are taken from that table; D and trimming were inferred from the DNA. This sample has 200,000 to 250,000 clones, with about nine tenths found just once.

The rearrangement links TRBV19 to TRBJ2-7; 11 bases align to TRBD1. The receptor was isolated from a man between 18 and 29 years old with acute COVID-19. Sequencing was carried out using PBMCs or T cells enriched from blood (not recorded which). CDR3 in amino acids: CASSQEGTGGSYEQYF. CDR3 bases: TGTGCCAGTAGCCAGGAGGGGACAGGGGGATCCTACGAGCAGTACTTC.